A selection of T cell receptor beta chains follows, all from one sample in a study of cytomegalovirus exposure and HLA in healthy donors. Sequencing used immunoSEQ multiplex PCR; TCRdb keeps in-frame clones, though not all of them. The sample yields approximately 170,000 clones, roughly 71% seen once. What was sequenced was PBMCs. Source of these receptors: a male donor in good health and CMV-seropositive. CDR3s include the opening cysteine and the closing phenylalanine or tryptophan. The order of the fields is V gene, J gene, CDR3 protein.

TRBV10-3	TRBJ2-3	CAIAAGEHTDTQYF
TRBV30	TRBJ2-7	CAWSVGHNYEQYF
TRBV6-5	TRBJ1-1	CASTDGTGTPMAFF
TRBV5-1	TRBJ1-1	CASSLWGTQGKAFF
TRBV7-9	TRBJ2-7	CASSLIEVNEQYF
TRBV25-1	TRBJ2-5	CASSESQGGQETQYF
TRBV5-4	TRBJ2-3	CASSAGLDRTDTQYF
TRBV30	TRBJ1-2	CAWRGGRGGYTF
TRBV12-5	TRBJ1-2	CASGFTGSRGYTF
TRBV7-3	TRBJ2-7	CASSPDGGLSSYEQYF
TRBV2	TRBJ1-6	CASSEGTGGRSPLHF
TRBV19	TRBJ2-7	CASSWGQGIHEQYF
TRBV27	TRBJ2-1	CASRLLAGAWYEQFF
TRBV15	TRBJ2-1	CATSRDRDFRFEQFF
TRBV11-2	TRBJ2-2	CASSFLLAGSSGELFF
TRBV6-1	TRBJ1-1	CASSSTANTEAFF
TRBV4-3	TRBJ1-4	CASSRQTGANEKLFF
TRBV4-1	TRBJ2-5	CASSQESLAGGLSETQYF
TRBV6-5	TRBJ2-2	CASSFTGENTGELFF
TRBV4-1	TRBJ1-4	CASSPDRGGIDEKLFF